Listed here is a single T cell receptor beta chain. This clonotype was counted ten times or more. Its antigen is not yet known. Within one base of it there is no much larger clone, and no base qualities were kept. Patients with ophthalmopathy had moderately to severely active disease, with a Clinical Activity Score of 3 or more, a NOSPECS grade of 4 or more, and a disease duration of less than 3 months. Anyone with other autoimmune diseases, uncontrolled infections, pregnancy or lactation was excluded from the study. Clinical symptoms, serum thyroxine, TRAb, thyroid ultrasound and orbital computed tomography formed the basis of the diagnosis. PBMCs were isolated from about 10 ml of fresh peripheral blood by Ficoll-Paque density gradient centrifugation. Total RNA was extracted with Trizol reagent and quality-checked on an Agilent 2100 Bioanalyzer. The record originates from a study of Graves' ophthalmopathy and Graves' hyperthyroidism (dated by TCRdb to 2017 to 2018). For the wider study: Peripheral blood samples were taken at the time of initial diagnosis, before any treatment was given. TCR beta repertoire signatures were used to distinguish Graves' ophthalmopathy from Graves' hyperthyroidism and to predict progression to ophthalmopathy. In total, 135 blood samples were TCR-sequenced: roughly 45 ophthalmopathy, some 72 hyperthyroidism and some 17 hyperthyroidism-to-ophthalmopathy patients. To explore V-J signatures that distinguish ophthalmopathy from hyperthyroidism, a discovery set of 100 patients was enrolled, made up of 43 with ophthalmopathy and 55 to 65 with stable hyperthyroidism. An independent validation cohort was composed of 18 hyperthyroidism patients and some 16 patients who later progressed from hyperthyroidism to ophthalmopathy. T-cell repertoires of thyroid tissue and blood were compared in five or six hyperthyroidism patients. Following sampling, methimazole starting at 30 mg daily was administered to hyperthyroidism patients, and high-dose intravenous methylprednisolone was administered to ophthalmopathy patients. For training and testing, the 100 or so patients in the discovery cohort were randomly divided in a 7:3 ratio. Results and caveats for the whole study, not just this receptor: In validation, the model predicted ophthalmopathy progression with 55% to 71% sensitivity and 72% to 80% specificity; some 13 predicted patients were CT-confirmed with GO in a median of around 6 months. Ophthalmopathy was separated from stable hyperthyroidism by the 13-signature model with roughly 88% sensitivity and around 81% specificity in cross-validation and with 80%/75% in the test set. Most expanded thyroid clonotypes with a frequency above 0.001 also appeared in blood, which suggests that blood repertoires may reflect the immune response in the thyroid. Sample size was not statistically predetermined, and group allocation was not concealed from the investigators.

TCR beta CDR3 regions were amplified from RNA transcripts for repertoire sequencing. HTBI primers and the Qiagen OneStep RT-PCR kit were used in a first-round RT-PCR, which was followed by a second-round multiplex PCR, size selection and purification. Sequencing of the libraries was carried out on an Illumina HiSeq2000 in paired-end mode with 100 bp reads. The paper's data handling went like this. SOAPnuke was used to process the reads, removing any read that contained adapters or uncalled bases, had a mean Phred below 15, or lacked an exact match to the constant primer or identifier. COPE v1.2.5 was used to merge the high-quality paired reads. Each unique nucleotide sequence was treated as a clonotype, and MiTCR v1.1 was used to align the clonotypes to the IMGT TRB V, D and J references. Only V-J combinations with frequency above 0.0001 were analysed, covering 99% to 99.2% of repertoires. A TCR clonal expansion and chaos score per V-J combination was defined as the ratio of F50 clonal expansion to chaos observed in the TCRdist matrix. Features were reduced by Welch's t-statistics and random forest to some 13 V-J combinations, which fed a naive Bayes classifier. Thyroid-blood repertoire similarity was quantified with the Morisita-Horn index. Starting from the raw public reads, TCRdb applied fastp trimming at Q25, assembled clones with MiXCR and retained in-frame beta chains. Rows matching on CDR3 protein sequence are summarized as one entry with the most common DNA and genes. The V and J calls follow TCRdb's processing rather than the paper's. For this sample the table gives a few hundred thousand distinct CDR3 sequences, of which 15% to 20% were detected only once. Around 1.4% of the sample belongs to the ten largest clones.

The germline V gene gives CDR1 as SGHAT and CDR2 as FQNNGV. The CDR3 goes from the cysteine to the phenylalanine over 15 residues. The DNA shown is the 45-base CDR3, in frame from base 1. After removal of 4 bases from V and 4 bases from J, the junction retains 8 bases not matched to a gene. Sequenced: peripheral blood. The sequence was obtained from a woman in her late teens or twenties with Graves' ophthalmopathy. Donor details come from another sample of the same person, matched by shared clones. This sequence uses TRBV11-2 and TRBJ2-7; 9 bases in the middle match TRBD2. The nucleotide sequence reads as follows: TGTGCCAGCAGCTCCCAAGGACTAGCGAATTACGAGCAGTACTTC. Its protein product is CASSSQGLANYEQYF.